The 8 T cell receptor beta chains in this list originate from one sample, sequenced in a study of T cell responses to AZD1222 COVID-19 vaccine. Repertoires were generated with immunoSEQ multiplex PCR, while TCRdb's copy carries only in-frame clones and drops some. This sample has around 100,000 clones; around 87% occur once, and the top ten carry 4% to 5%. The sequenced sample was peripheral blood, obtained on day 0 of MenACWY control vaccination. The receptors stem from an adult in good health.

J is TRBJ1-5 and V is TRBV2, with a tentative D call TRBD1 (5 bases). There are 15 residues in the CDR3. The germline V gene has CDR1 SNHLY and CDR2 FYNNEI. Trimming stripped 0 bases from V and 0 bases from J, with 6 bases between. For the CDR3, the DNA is TGTGCCAGCAGTGAAGCGGGGGATAGCAATCAGCCCCAGCATTTT. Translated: CASSEAGDSNQPQHF.

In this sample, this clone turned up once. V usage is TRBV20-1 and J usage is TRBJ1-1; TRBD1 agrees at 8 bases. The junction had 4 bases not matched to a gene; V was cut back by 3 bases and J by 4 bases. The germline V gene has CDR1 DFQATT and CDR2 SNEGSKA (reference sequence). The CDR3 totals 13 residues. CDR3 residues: CSASYRGFTEAFF. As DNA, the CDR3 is TGCAGTGCTAGTTACAGGGGGTTCACTGAAGCTTTCTTT.

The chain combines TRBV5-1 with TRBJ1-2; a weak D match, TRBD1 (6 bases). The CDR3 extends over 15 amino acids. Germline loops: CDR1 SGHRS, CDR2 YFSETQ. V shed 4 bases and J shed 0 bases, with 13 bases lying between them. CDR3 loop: CASSAGTNTNYGYTF. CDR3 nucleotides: TGCGCCAGCAGCGCCGGGACAAATACTAACTATGGCTACACCTTC.

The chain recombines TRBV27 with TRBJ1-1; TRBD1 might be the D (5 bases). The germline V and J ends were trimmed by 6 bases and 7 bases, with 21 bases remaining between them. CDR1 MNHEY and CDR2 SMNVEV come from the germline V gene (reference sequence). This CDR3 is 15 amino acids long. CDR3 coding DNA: TGTGCCAGCAGCCAATGGGGGACGGAACGTTTTGAAGCTTTCTTT. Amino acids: CASSQWGTERFEAFF.

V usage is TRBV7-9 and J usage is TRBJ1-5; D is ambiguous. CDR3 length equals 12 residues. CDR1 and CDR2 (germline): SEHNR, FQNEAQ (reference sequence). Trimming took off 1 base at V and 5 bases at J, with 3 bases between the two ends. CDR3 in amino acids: CASSLEDQPQHF. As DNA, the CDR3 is TGTGCCAGCAGCTTAGAGGATCAGCCCCAGCATTTT.

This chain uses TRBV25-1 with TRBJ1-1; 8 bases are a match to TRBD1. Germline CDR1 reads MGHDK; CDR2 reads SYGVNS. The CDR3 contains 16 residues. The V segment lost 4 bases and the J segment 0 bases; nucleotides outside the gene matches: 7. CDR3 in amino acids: CASSGSNRGVNTEAFF. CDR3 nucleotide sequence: TGTGCCAGCAGTGGCTCAAACAGGGGGGTGAACACTGAAGCTTTCTTT.

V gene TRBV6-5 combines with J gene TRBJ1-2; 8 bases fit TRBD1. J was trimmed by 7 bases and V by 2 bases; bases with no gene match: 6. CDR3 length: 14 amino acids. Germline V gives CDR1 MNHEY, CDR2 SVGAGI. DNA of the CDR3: TGTGCCAGCAGTTACCGAGGACAGGGAATTGGCTACACCTTC. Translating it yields CASSYRGQGIGYTF.

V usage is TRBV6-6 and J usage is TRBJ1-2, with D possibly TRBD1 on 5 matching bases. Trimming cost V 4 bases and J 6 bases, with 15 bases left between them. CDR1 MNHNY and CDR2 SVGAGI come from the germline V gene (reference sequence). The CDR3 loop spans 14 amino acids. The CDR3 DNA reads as TGTGCCAGCAGTTCCTCCCGGGACCTAAATGGCTACACCTTC. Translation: CASSSSRDLNGYTF.